What follows describes a single TCR beta chain. No antigen is known for it. TCRdb ran MiXCR on the RT-PCR reads and lists one entry per CDR3 protein. The sample holds approximately 530,000 distinct CDR3 sequences, 6% to 9% seen once. Germline V CDR1 and CDR2: DFQATT, SNEGSKA (reference sequence). Trimming took 3 bases from V and 5 from J, leaving 19 bases between them. The CDR3 is 15 residues long. The sample belongs to a study of response to subunit inactivated influenza vaccine. Overall study findings and caveats: Authors suggested few new T cells are recruited by each seasonal influenza vaccination.

The clonotype was recovered from a man aged 50 to 69 who received an inactivated influenza vaccine. The sample consisted of PBMCs from blood, taken around 25 months after vaccination. The chain employs TRBV20-1 and TRBJ1-1, with D perhaps matching TRBD1 (5 bases). The CDR3 here is CSASLGRDRSTEAFF. The CDR3 nucleotides are TGCAGTGCTAGTCTGGGACGGGATAGAAGTACTGAAGCTTTCTTT.